This T cell receptor beta chain was identified during a study of cytotoxic CD8 clonotypes in ibrutinib-treated CLL. Overall study context: Samples averaged roughly 280,000 productive templates and 80,000 to 100,000 productive rearrangements. Study-level findings and limits: Public clonotypes were rare and shrank or held steady on treatment. Baseline levels of clonality went above those of age-matched healthy donors and moved with circulating CD8+ T-cell counts.

To note about this clone: As yet, its antigen is unknown.

For TCR beta libraries, about 2.2 micrograms of genomic DNA were obtained from cryopreserved PBMCs. Sequencing used immunoSEQ multiplex PCR; TCRdb keeps in-frame clones, though not all of them. This table has about 300,000 clones, 70% to 80% appearing once. Looked up from germline, CDR1 is SNHLY and CDR2 is FYNNEI. The CDR3 is made up of 18 amino acids. The V and J ends lost 2 bases and 4 bases, in that order; junction bases with no gene match: 12. The receptor's source is a human donor with chronic lymphocytic leukemia. V usage is TRBV2 and J usage is TRBJ1-3, with 9 bases lining up with TRBD1. The specimen was PBMCs, collected at disease progression, from a patient treated with ibrutinib. CDR3 sequence reads: CASSESRSRDRVGNTIYF. CDR3 nucleotides: TGTGCCAGCAGTGAATCACGATCGAGGGACAGGGTCGGAAACACCATATATTTT. The complete variable domain, with remaining parts taken from reference TRBV2 and TRBJ1-3, reads EPEVTQTPSHQVTQMGQEVILRCVPISNHLYFYWYRQILGQKVEFLVSFYNNEISEKSEIFDDQFSVERPDGSNFTLKIRSTKLEDSAMYFCASSESRSRDRVGNTIYFGEGSWLTVV.